One sample yielded the 21 T cell receptor beta chains listed below, sequenced in a study of T cell repertoires in cytomegalovirus infection. MiXCR, applied by TCRdb to the reads, yields one record per CDR3 protein. The sample has about 400,000 distinct CDR3 sequences, roughly 34% seen once. Which antigens these TCRs recognize remains unknown. The sequences come from cultured PBMCs, collected from culture after CMV antigen stimulation. The receptors come from a human donor in good health (CMV status not recorded). Some clones in this sample may be carry-over from other donors' samples.

The chain is built from TRBV12-3 or TRBV12-4 and TRBJ2-1; unclear D gene. V gave up 7 bases and J gave up 6 bases, with 22 bases separating them. The CDR3 spans 16 residues. The DNA for the CDR3 is TGTGCCAGCACCCTAAGAGGAGCGAAAGAAGGCAATGAGCAGTTCTTC. Protein sequence: CASTLRGAKEGNEQFF.

The chain recombines TRBV7-2 with TRBJ2-1; 13 nucleotides match TRBD2. Per the germline V gene, CDR1 is SGHTA and CDR2 is FQGNSA. V shed 5 bases and J 8 bases; nucleotides not matched to a gene: 6. CDR3 length equals 15 residues. The chain's CDR3 is CASSLWTSGSDEQFF. CDR3 nucleotides: TGTGCCAGCAGCCTCTGGACTAGCGGGAGTGATGAGCAGTTCTTC.

This clonotype was recorded a few times. DNA of the CDR3: TGTGCCAGCAGTTTCACTATCTCTGGAAACACCATATATTTT. Its protein product is CASSFTISGNTIYF. This chain uses TRBV28 with TRBJ1-3; D remains ambiguous. The V end was cut by 3 bases, the J end by 0 bases, with 6 bases between. Germline V gene sequence: CDR1 MDHEN, CDR2 SYDVKM. The CDR3 runs 14 residues. The whole variable domain, filled in from reference TRBV28 and TRBJ1-3, reads DVKVTQSSRYLVKRTGEKVFLECVQDMDHENMFWYRQDPGLGLRLIYFSYDVKMKEKGDIPEGYSVSREKKERFSLILESASTNQTSMYLCASSFTISGNTIYFGEGSWLTVV.

This clonotype was seen once. One end of the junction fails to match germline, which may point to a read error. This chain joins TRBV4-1 and TRBJ2-3, with unresolved D. Germline assignment: CDR1 MGHRA and CDR2 YSYEKL. CDR3 size: 14 residues. CDR3 in amino acids: CASSQDQLTDTQYF. The DNA of the CDR3 is TGTGCCAGCAGCCAAGATCAGTTAACAGATACGCAGTATTTT.

The rearrangement links TRBV19 to TRBJ2-1; the D is unclear. This CDR3 comprises 17 residues. Germline CDR1 reads LNHDA; CDR2 reads SQIVND (reference sequence). Trimming shortened V by 0 bases and J by 0 bases, and 12 bases separated the two germline ends. CDR3 amino acids: CASSIESRRSSYNEQFF. CDR3 coding DNA: TGTGCCAGTAGTATAGAGAGTCGTAGAAGCTCCTACAATGAGCAGTTCTTC.

The CDR3 DNA is TGTGCCAGCAGTATCGGGACAGGGGTGGTTGGAAACACCATATATTTT. It yields the protein CASSIGTGVVGNTIYF. This chain links TRBV12-3 or TRBV12-4 with TRBJ1-3; 10 nucleotides match TRBD1. Trimming cost V 5 bases and J 3 bases; bases outside gene matches: 7. This CDR3 spans 16 amino acids.

This chain uses TRBV29-1 with TRBJ2-7; maybe TRBD1 (5 bases). This CDR3 region has 11 residues. Trimming removed 6 bases at V and 2 bases at J, with 8 bases between. Germline CDR1 and CDR2: SQVTM and ANQGSEA. The CDR3 loop is CSVLTAYEQYV. The CDR3 region has the DNA TGCAGCGTCTTGACAGCCTACGAGCAGTACGTC.

The chain carries TRBV7-9 and TRBJ2-5; unclear D gene. The CDR3 loop spans 14 amino acids. The germline CDR1 and CDR2 sequences are SEHNR and FQNEAQ (reference sequence). Trimming took 5 bases from V and 5 from J, leaving 15 bases between them. CDR3 in DNA: TGTGCCAGCAGCAACGGGCCCCGCCGCGAGACCCAGTACTTC. Its protein is CASSNGPRRETQYF. The complete variable domain, with remaining parts taken from reference TRBV7-9 and TRBJ2-5, reads DTGVSQNPRHKITKRGQNVTFRCDPISEHNRLYWYRQTLGQGPEFLTYFQNEAQLEKSRLLSDRFSAERPKGSFSTLEIQRTEQGDSAMYLCASSNGPRRETQYFGPGTRLLVL.

CDR3 coding DNA: TGTGCCAGCAGCCTACAGGCATCCTATAATTCACCCCTCCACTTT. Translating gives CASSLQASYNSPLHF. V and J are TRBV11-2 and TRBJ1-6; D might be TRBD1 (5 bases). The CDR3 is made up of 15 amino acids. Germline V gene lookup returns CDR1 SGHAT and CDR2 FQNNGV. The germline V and J ends were trimmed by 5 bases and 1 base, with 9 bases remaining between them.

This clonotype was counted between two and nine times. The genes are TRBV20-1 and TRBJ2-1; tentative D call: TRBD2 (6 bases). CDR3 length equals 14 residues. Trimming removed 0 bases at V and 4 bases at J, with 10 bases between. Germline V gene sequence: CDR1 DFQATT, CDR2 SNEGSKA (reference sequence). In DNA, the CDR3 is TGCAGTGCTAGAGAGGCGGGACCTTACAATGAGCAGTTCTTC. Translated, it gives CSAREAGPYNEQFF.

The chain joins TRBV6-5 to TRBJ2-1, with D unresolved. Germline V gene lookup returns CDR1 MNHEY and CDR2 SVGAGI. V lost 2 bases, J lost 5 bases, and 13 bases lay in between. The CDR3 contains 15 residues. The CDR3 protein is CASSYRNGPNNEQFF. CDR3 DNA sequence: TGTGCCAGCAGTTACAGGAACGGACCAAACAATGAGCAGTTCTTC.

The genes are TRBV18 and TRBJ2-1, with 12 bases lining up with TRBD2. Germline assignment: CDR1 KGHSH and CDR2 LQKENI. Losses at the gene ends were 3 bases for V and 8 bases for J; bases not matched to a gene: 11. The CDR3 spans 17 residues. CDR3: CASSPTASSGRADEQFF. The CDR3, as DNA: TGTGCCAGCTCACCTACCGCCTCTAGCGGGAGGGCCGATGAGCAGTTCTTC.

V gene TRBV20-1 combines with J gene TRBJ2-3, with D possibly being TRBD1 or TRBD2 (6 bases each). CDR1 is DFQATT and CDR2 is SNEGSKA in the germline V gene (reference sequence). V lost 5 bases and J lost 2, with 11 bases in between. CDR3 length: 13 residues. CDR3 loop: CSALRGPTDTQYF. In DNA, the CDR3 is TGCAGTGCTTTACGGGGGCCCACAGATACGCAGTATTTT.

V is TRBV28 and J is TRBJ2-1, with TRBD2 matching 14 bases. Trimming removed 7 bases from V and 7 bases from J; junction bases left unmatched: 12. CDR1 is MDHEN, CDR2 SYDVKM, per germline. The CDR3 loop spans 17 amino acids. The CDR3 protein is CASTLGTSGSSWNEQFF. Written as DNA, the CDR3 is TGTGCCAGCACCTTAGGGACTAGCGGGAGTTCGTGGAATGAGCAGTTCTTC.

Only a few counts were recorded for this clonotype. The chain's CDR3 is CASSPTVKTGELFF. The DNA for the CDR3 is TGTGCCAGCAGCCCAACGGTTAAGACCGGGGAGCTGTTTTTT. This sequence joins TRBV6-2 or TRBV6-3 and TRBJ2-2; D uncertain. Trimming cost V 6 bases and J 5 bases, with 13 bases left between them. Germline V gene lookup returns CDR1 MNHEY and CDR2 SVGEGT. The CDR3 totals 14 residues.

The chain combines TRBV4-1 with TRBJ1-1; the D is unclear. This CDR3 region has 13 residues. Trimming left V 0 bases short and J 6 bases short, with 8 bases between. The germline CDR1 and CDR2 sequences are MGHRA and YSYEKL. CDR3 loop: CASSQDGRSEAFF. DNA of the CDR3: TGCGCCAGCAGCCAAGACGGGCGGTCTGAAGCTTTCTTT.

The V gene is TRBV7-9, the J gene TRBJ2-7, with D hard to call. In germline, CDR1 is SEHNR, CDR2 FQNEAQ (reference sequence). Trimming took 6 bases from V and 3 from J, leaving 15 bases between them. This CDR3 contains 14 residues. The CDR3 is CASSSPTAIYEQYF. CDR3 nucleotide sequence: TGTGCCAGCAGTTCCCCGACGGCTATCTACGAGCAGTACTTC.

This chain uses TRBV11-2 with TRBJ1-6; 8 nucleotides line up with TRBD1. Germline trimming cut 4 bases from V and 9 bases from J; bases unmatched to any gene: 5. CDR3 size: 14 residues. Germline CDR1 reads SGHAT; CDR2 reads FQNNGV. The CDR3 region is CASSYGQGGSPLHF. CDR3 nucleotide sequence: TGTGCCAGCAGCTACGGACAGGGAGGTTCACCCCTCCACTTT.

The chain joins TRBV6-5 to TRBJ2-3; 10 nucleotides align to TRBD2. The CDR3 contains 16 residues. V trimming: 5 bases; J trimming: 3 bases; junction bases outside the gene matches: 8. Germline values: CDR1 MNHEY, CDR2 SVGAGI. CDR3 region: CASSPPSGRRTDTQYF. CDR3 nucleotides: TGTGCCAGCAGTCCCCCTAGCGGGAGAAGAACAGATACGCAGTATTTT.

The V and J genes are TRBV12-3 or TRBV12-4 and TRBJ1-2, with 7 bases fitting TRBD1. V dropped 4 bases and J dropped 8; count of bases not matched to a gene: 7. The CDR3 extends over 13 amino acids. The CDR3 bases are TGTGCCAGCAGTTGGGGACAGCCCCGAGGCTACACCTTC. Its translation is CASSWGQPRGYTF.

The rearrangement links TRBV20-1 to TRBJ2-5; 7 bases align to TRBD1. V lost 3 bases and J lost 1; bases outside the gene matches: 8. The length of the CDR3 is 15 residues. Germline CDR1 is DFQATT and CDR2 is SNEGSKA (reference sequence). Here the CDR3 DNA reads TGCAGTGCTAGGACCGAGACAGGGACCCAAGAGACCCAGTACTTC. This encodes CSARTETGTQETQYF.